These 32 T cell receptor beta chains were sequenced from one sample in a study of cytomegalovirus exposure and HLA in healthy donors (dated by TCRdb to 2017 to 2019). Libraries came from the immunoSEQ multiplex PCR assay. A mixture of 60 forward primers for TCR Vbeta segments and 13 reverse primers for TCR Jbeta segments was used in the multiplex PCR. TCRdb provides this immuneACCESS table in a form limited to in-frame rearrangements. Some clones are lacking; in checked studies, under half of them reflect an unresolved V gene, and why the rest are absent is not known. Present in this sample are 190,000 or so clones, over 80% of which were seen just once. Roughly 10% of the sample lies in the top ten. Specimen: PBMCs. The receptors come from a woman in her fifties or sixties in good health and CMV-seropositive.

The rearrangement joins TRBV19 to TRBJ1-5; no clear D gene. Germline CDR1 reads LNHDA; CDR2 reads SQIVND (reference sequence). V was cut by 3 bases and J by 3 bases, with 9 bases left in between. The CDR3 is made up of 14 amino acids. CDR3: CASSIQVDNQPQHF. The CDR3 DNA sequence: TGTGCCAGTAGTATCCAGGTCGACAATCAGCCCCAGCATTTT.

This clone has just a few counts. The gene calls are TRBV6-5 and TRBJ2-7; tentatively, D is TRBD1 (6 bases). Trimming removed 7 bases at V and 0 bases at J, with 16 bases between. The length of the CDR3 is 15 residues. Germline values: CDR1 MNHEY, CDR2 SVGAGI. The CDR3 DNA reads as TGTGCCAGCATCCAGCGGACGGACAGCTCCTACGAGCAGTACTTC. Encoded protein: CASIQRTDSSYEQYF.

The chain carries TRBV29-1 and TRBJ1-6; TRBD1 is a possible D gene (5 bases). This CDR3 region has 14 residues. V lost 5 bases and J 9 bases, leaving 17 bases between the germline ends. The germline V gene encodes CDR1 SQVTM and CDR2 ANQGSEA. The CDR3 loop reads CSVTLGGFGSPLHF. CDR3 nucleotide sequence: TGCAGCGTTACTTTGGGGGGGTTCGGTTCACCCCTCCACTTT.

To note about this clone: At the DNA level, this CDR3 is encoded by other sequences in the same sample as well. V is TRBV6-5 and J is TRBJ1-5; 8 positions match TRBD1. With V trimmed by 0 bases and J by 6 bases, 1 base remained unmatched. Germline V gene sequence: CDR1 MNHEY, CDR2 SVGAGI. The CDR3 covers 14 residues. The CDR3 nucleotides are TGTGCCAGCAGTTACTCCAGGGGGCGTCAGCCCCAGCATTTT. The encoded protein is CASSYSRGRQPQHF.

The rearrangement links TRBV4-1 to TRBJ2-1, with a possible D match to TRBD2 (6 bases). CDR3 length equals 17 residues. V lost 0 bases to trimming and J lost 11 bases, with 23 bases between them. Germline loops: CDR1 MGHRA, CDR2 YSYEKL. Written as DNA, the CDR3 is TGCGCCAGCAGCCAAGACGGGAGACCCCCTCCGGGTGGAAAGCAGTTCTTC. This encodes CASSQDGRPPPGGKQFF.

This clone has just a few counts. This chain links TRBV5-1 with TRBJ2-7; 11 bases agree with TRBD2. The CDR3 spans 15 residues. V shed 0 bases and J 5 bases; nucleotides not matched to a gene: 4. CDR1 is SGHRS, CDR2 YFSETQ, per germline. The CDR3 loop is CASSLVLAGGDEQYF. CDR3 DNA: TGCGCCAGCAGCTTGGTCCTAGCGGGGGGCGACGAGCAGTACTTC.

This clone has more than one count but fewer than ten. The chain uses TRBV18 and TRBJ1-1, with 7 positions matching TRBD1. The CDR3 extends over 13 amino acids. V shed 8 bases, J shed 5 bases, and the junction held 8 bases outside the gene matches. Germline CDR1 is KGHSH and CDR2 is LQKENI. The CDR3 coding sequence is TGTGCCAGCATCCGACAGGGAACGACTGAAGCTTTCTTT. The encoded protein is CASIRQGTTEAFF.

This clone occurred a few times. This chain connects TRBV7-8 to TRBJ2-1, with 7 positions matching TRBD1. Germline values: CDR1 SGHVS, CDR2 FQNEAQ. V was clipped by 3 bases and J by 5 bases; unmatched bases: 10. The CDR3 is 16 amino acids. The CDR3: CASSFKRGQENNEQFF. The CDR3 DNA reads TGTGCCAGCAGCTTCAAGAGGGGGCAGGAAAACAATGAGCAGTTCTTC.

This clone was detected only once. V and J are TRBV7-2 and TRBJ2-5; 8 bases align to TRBD2. Germline V CDR1 and CDR2: SGHTA, FQGNSA. V lost 3 bases, J lost 5 bases, and 8 bases stayed unmatched. The CDR3 has 15 amino acids. The CDR3 coding sequence is TGTGCCAGCAGCTTTGGGACTAGTTATCTCGAGACCCAGTACTTC. Translating it yields CASSFGTSYLETQYF. Combining the CDR3 with reference TRBV7-2 and TRBJ2-5 gives the whole variable domain GAGVSQSPSNKVTEKGKDVELRCDPISGHTALYWYRQSLGQGLEFLIYFQGNSAPDKSGLPSDRFSAERTGGSVSTLTIQRTQQEDSAVYLCASSFGTSYLETQYFGPGTRLLVL.

The chain uses TRBV5-1 and TRBJ1-1; perhaps TRBD1 as D (5 bases). The CDR3 loop spans 16 amino acids. CDR1 is SGHRS and CDR2 is YFSETQ in the germline V gene. Deletions cut 0 bases from V and 5 bases from J, with 17 bases between. In DNA form, the CDR3 reads TGCGCCAGCAGCTTGGGCCCTAGGGGAATAGGGACTGAAGCTTTCTTT. Protein sequence: CASSLGPRGIGTEAFF.

The chain carries TRBV5-6 and TRBJ2-4, with D tentatively TRBD1 (5 bases). The CDR3 runs 14 residues. Germline V gene sequence: CDR1 SGHDT, CDR2 YYEEEE. Between the trimmed V and J ends, which lost 1 base and 4 bases, there was a span of 9 bases. CDR3 in DNA: TGTGCCAGCAGCTTGCGATCAGGGAAAAACATTCAGTACTTC. It yields the protein CASSLRSGKNIQYF.

The gene calls are TRBV7-8 and TRBJ1-4; D might be TRBD1 (6 bases). This CDR3 has 14 amino acids. From germline, CDR1 is SGHVS and CDR2 FQNEAQ. The V and J ends lost 5 bases and 6 bases respectively, with 13 bases between them. CDR3 amino acids: CASSRTGSYEKLFF. The CDR3 DNA is TGTGCCAGCAGCAGAACAGGGAGCTATGAAAAACTGTTTTTT.

This clone occurred once. The chain couples TRBV2 to TRBJ1-2; 8 nucleotides align to TRBD1. J was trimmed by 3 bases and V by 9 bases; bases with no gene match: 6. CDR3 length: 13 amino acids. Germline V CDR1 and CDR2: SNHLY, FYNNEI. This CDR3 reads CASQGAPDYGYTF. The DNA of the CDR3 is TGTGCCAGTCAGGGGGCGCCCGACTATGGCTACACCTTC.

The chain joins TRBV9 to TRBJ2-2; perhaps TRBD1 as D (5 bases). CDR1 and CDR2 (germline): SGDLS, YYNGEE. V was clipped by 4 bases and J by 1 base, with 14 bases between them. CDR3 length: 16 amino acids. The CDR3 is CASSWPGRENTGELFF. CDR3 coding DNA: TGTGCCAGCAGCTGGCCGGGCAGGGAGAACACCGGGGAGCTGTTTTTT.

The chain combines TRBV19 with TRBJ2-3, with TRBD1 identical over 11 bases. CDR3 length equals 18 residues. The V gene's germline CDR1 is LNHDA and CDR2 SQIVND (reference sequence). V was clipped by 7 bases and J by 7 bases; unmatched bases: 19. CDR3 nucleotides: TGTGCCAGTACCTCCCTTGGTTCTACGGACAGGGGGCGAAATACGCAGTATTTT. Its translation: CASTSLGSTDRGRNTQYF.

The J gene is TRBJ2-7, the V gene TRBV30, with D perhaps matching TRBD1 (6 bases). V was trimmed by 7 bases and J by 2 bases, leaving 15 bases between them. The CDR3 sequence is 13 residues long. In germline, CDR1 is GTSNPN, CDR2 SVGIG (reference sequence). The CDR3 loop is CAYLGAEAYEQYF. CDR3 DNA sequence: TGTGCCTACTTGGGGGCAGAAGCCTACGAGCAGTACTTC.

CDR3 protein: CASSRSGGSPWDTQYF. CDR3 bases: TGCGCCAGCAGCCGTTCGGGGGGGTCCCCGTGGGATACGCAGTATTTT. V and J are TRBV4-1 and TRBJ2-3, with 8 bases matching TRBD2. There are 16 residues in the CDR3. The ends lost 4 bases at V and 6 bases at J; junction bases unmatched: 12. Germline CDR1 and CDR2: MGHRA and YSYEKL.

The chain couples TRBV19 to TRBJ1-1, with D unresolved. V dropped 1 base and J dropped 0 bases, with 6 bases sitting between them. Looked up from germline, CDR1 is LNHDA and CDR2 is SQIVND (reference sequence). The length of the CDR3 is 14 residues. Here the CDR3 reads CASSIGQMNTEAFF. The CDR3 coding sequence is TGTGCCAGTAGTATAGGGCAGATGAACACTGAAGCTTTCTTT. Combining the CDR3 with reference TRBV19 and TRBJ1-1 gives the whole variable domain DGGITQSPKYLFRKEGQNVTLSCEQNLNHDAMYWYRQDPGQGLRLIYYSQIVNDFQKGDIAEGYSVSREKKESFPLTVTSAQKNPTAFYLCASSIGQMNTEAFFGQGTRLTVV.

The chain links TRBV4-2 to TRBJ2-1; the D is unclear. Trimming removed 1 base at V and 7 bases at J, with 8 bases between. Germline values: CDR1 LGHNA, CDR2 YNFKEQ. The CDR3 has 13 amino acids. The CDR3 DNA reads as TGTGCCAGCAGCCAAGTTTCAGTAAATGAGCAGTTCTTC. It translates to CASSQVSVNEQFF.

This clone was observed once. The genes are TRBV6-5 and TRBJ1-2; TRBD1 might be the D (6 bases). Trimming cost V 1 base and J 6 bases, with 9 bases left between them. The CDR3 spans 13 residues. Germline values: CDR1 MNHEY, CDR2 SVGAGI. In DNA form, the CDR3 reads TGTGCCAGCAGTTACTTAGGGGGTGATGGCTACACCTTC. Amino acids: CASSYLGGDGYTF.

This chain links TRBV14 with TRBJ2-4; 8 positions match TRBD2. J lost 7 bases, V lost 1 base, and 3 bases had no gene match. The CDR3 consists of 14 residues. Germline loops: CDR1 SGHDN, CDR2 FVKESK. This chain's CDR3 is CASSQAGGHNIQYF. In nucleotides, the CDR3 is TGTGCCAGCAGCCAAGCGGGGGGGCATAACATTCAGTACTTC.

The rearrangement joins TRBV29-1 to TRBJ2-7; a weak D match, TRBD2 (6 bases). V dropped 0 bases and J dropped 3 bases, with 15 bases sitting between them. The CDR3 sequence is 15 residues long. Germline CDR1 SQVTM, CDR2 ANQGSEA. CDR3 protein: CSVEEEGPSSYEQYF. The CDR3 nucleotides read TGCAGCGTTGAAGAGGAGGGCCCGAGTAGCTACGAGCAGTACTTC.

Of note for this clone: Different DNA sequences within this sample yield the same CDR3. The chain combines TRBV7-2 with TRBJ2-4; TRBD1 agrees at 7 bases. This CDR3 comprises 12 residues. V was clipped by 6 bases and J by 13 bases; unmatched bases: 9. Germline-derived CDR1 and CDR2 are SGHTA and FQGNSA. CDR3 sequence: CASSTQPGQQYF. The CDR3 nucleotides are TGTGCCAGCAGTACCCAACCGGGACAGCAGTACTTC. Variable domain in full (rest from reference TRBV7-2 and TRBJ2-4): GAGVSQSPSNKVTEKGKDVELRCDPISGHTALYWYRQSLGQGLEFLIYFQGNSAPDKSGLPSDRFSAERTGGSVSTLTIQRTQQEDSAVYLCASSTQPGQQYFGAGTRLSVL.

The gene calls are TRBV6-6 and TRBJ2-1; TRBD1 matches at 7 bases. Germline CDR1 reads MNHNY; CDR2 reads SVGAGI (reference sequence). V gave up 6 bases and J gave up 4 bases; unmatched junction bases: 6. CDR3 length: 14 residues. CDR3 region: CASREDRLYNEQFF. In DNA, the CDR3 is TGTGCCAGCAGGGAGGACAGGCTTTACAATGAGCAGTTCTTC.

The chain couples TRBV7-9 to TRBJ1-3, with D perhaps matching TRBD1 (5 bases). CDR3 size: 16 residues. V was shortened by 3 bases and J by 0 bases, with 12 bases between the two germline ends. Germline V gene data show CDR1 as SEHNR and CDR2 as FQNEAQ (reference sequence). The CDR3 protein is CASSFTGLLSGNTIYF. The CDR3 bases are TGTGCCAGCAGCTTCACAGGCCTCCTCTCTGGAAACACCATATATTTT.

The CDR3: CASSTGQGQEKLFF. The CDR3 DNA sequence: TGTGCCAGCAGTACGGGACAGGGGCAAGAAAAACTGTTTTTT. The rearrangement uses TRBV27 and TRBJ1-4, with 10 bases aligning to TRBD1. The germline CDR1 and CDR2 sequences are MNHEY and SMNVEV (reference sequence). This CDR3 contains 14 residues. J was trimmed by 8 bases and V by 5 bases; bases with no gene match: 5.

DNA of the CDR3: TGTGCCAGCTCACCACAGCGGGGGGGCCCAGATACGCAGTATTTT. Protein: CASSPQRGGPDTQYF. This chain connects TRBV18 to TRBJ2-3, with TRBD2 identical over 10 bases. This CDR3 contains 15 residues. Trimming removed 1 base from V and 4 bases from J; junction bases left unmatched: 2. Germline V gene data show CDR1 as KGHSH and CDR2 as LQKENI. The entire variable domain, with the rest obtained from reference TRBV18 and TRBJ2-3, is as follows: NAGVMQNPRHLVRRRGQEARLRCSPMKGHSHVYWYRQLPEEGLKFMVYLQKENIIDESGMPKERFSAEFPKEGPSILRIQQVVRGDSAAYFCASSPQRGGPDTQYFGPGTRLTVL.

V is TRBV6-6 and J is TRBJ2-7, with TRBD1 matching over 8 bases. In germline, CDR1 is MNHNY, CDR2 SVGAGI (reference sequence). The junction had 3 bases not matched to a gene; V was cut back by 2 bases and J by 3 bases. This CDR3 has 14 amino acids. The CDR3 bases are TGTGCCAGCAGTTACGGGACAGGCTACTACGAGCAGTACTTC. Its translation: CASSYGTGYYEQYF.

The chain is built from TRBV28 and TRBJ2-5; D gene ambiguous. V lost 3 bases and J lost 5, with 4 bases in between. Germline lookup yields CDR1 MDHEN and CDR2 SYDVKM. The CDR3 totals 11 residues. The CDR3 sequence: CASSFQETQYF. CDR3 in DNA: TGTGCCAGCAGTTTTCAGGAGACCCAGTACTTC.

The chain has TRBV29-1 and TRBJ1-2, with D perhaps TRBD1 (6 bases). V was trimmed by 3 bases and J by 3 bases, leaving 17 bases between them. CDR3 size: 15 residues. CDR1 SQVTM and CDR2 ANQGSEA come from the germline V gene. CDR3 DNA: TGCAGCGTTGAGTTGGCAGGGGAATCTGACTATGGCTACACCTTC. Translated: CSVELAGESDYGYTF.

This clone came up once. The CDR3 region has the DNA TGTGCCAGCAGCCGTGCTCAGGGACTCTATAATTCACCCCTCCACTTT. This encodes CASSRAQGLYNSPLHF. The V gene is TRBV11-2, the J gene TRBJ1-6; D perhaps matches TRBD1 (5 bases). Germline CDR1 reads SGHAT; CDR2 reads FQNNGV. This CDR3 has 16 residues. The V end was cut by 5 bases, the J end by 3 bases, with 14 bases between.

The chain uses TRBV18 and TRBJ2-3, with 9 bases identical to TRBD2. There are 16 residues in the CDR3. Germline lookup yields CDR1 KGHSH and CDR2 LQKENI. V shed 1 base and J 0 bases; nucleotides not matched to a gene: 2. The DNA for the CDR3 is TGTGCCAGCTCACCACAAGCGGGGGGTAGCACAGATACGCAGTATTTT. Its protein product is CASSPQAGGSTDTQYF.